This record looks at one TCR beta chain sequence and its context. Only in-frame clones appear in the TCRdb table, and some are missing; sequencing was by immunoSEQ multiplex PCR. The sample shows around 30,000 clones, about 90% of them seen only once. This entry is derived from a study of T cell changes during pregnancy in multiple sclerosis. This CDR3 is built from 13 residues. Trimming cost V 6 bases and J 2 bases; bases outside gene matches: 4. Germline V CDR1 and CDR2: SNHLY, FYNNEI. This chain joins TRBV2 and TRBJ2-7; 7 nucleotides match TRBD1. The receptor comes from a female donor with multiple sclerosis, enrolled in a pregnancy study. This specimen consisted of CD8+ T cells from peripheral blood mononuclear cells, obtained in the third trimester of pregnancy. The CDR3, as DNA: TGTGCCAGCAGGGATGGACAGGCCTACGAGCAGTACTTC. Encoded protein: CASRDGQAYEQYF. Full variable domain (rest looked up from reference TRBV2 and TRBJ2-7): EPEVTQTPSHQVTQMGQEVILRCVPISNHLYFYWYRQILGQKVEFLVSFYNNEISEKSEIFDDQFSVERPDGSNFTLKIRSTKLEDSAMYFCASRDGQAYEQYFGPGTRLTVT.